Listed here are 10 T cell receptor beta chains from one sample, sequenced in a study of blood T cell repertoires in COVID-19. TCRdb's copy holds only in-frame clones and misses some; the assay was immunoSEQ multiplex PCR. The table lists under 300,000 clones, roughly 89% of them singletons. Sequenced input: peripheral blood. These receptors all stem from a woman between 35 and 50 years old who had recovered from COVID-19.

This chain joins TRBV10-2 and TRBJ2-7, with 9 bases that match TRBD2. The CDR3 runs to 16 residues. Losses at the gene ends were 4 bases for V and 2 bases for J; bases not matched to a gene: 9. Germline CDR1 and CDR2: WSHSY and SAAADI. CDR3 sequence: CASSGGGTSSTYEQYF. The CDR3 DNA is TGCGCCAGCAGTGGGGGGGGGACTAGCTCGACCTACGAGCAGTACTTC.

The chain employs TRBV30 and TRBJ2-3, with D unresolved. The CDR3 has 13 residues. Germline-derived CDR1 and CDR2 are GTSNPN and SVGIG (reference sequence). The ends were cut back, 7 bases at V and 2 bases at J, with 13 bases in the middle. The CDR3 sequence: CAYSRPITDTQYF. In DNA form, the CDR3 reads TGTGCCTACAGCCGGCCGATCACAGATACGCAGTATTTT.

This rearrangement joins TRBV11-1 to TRBJ1-1; 7 positions agree with TRBD1. The V gene's germline CDR1 is SGHAT and CDR2 FQDESV (reference sequence). V lost 1 base, J lost 1 base, and 0 bases stayed unmatched. The CDR3 spans 14 residues. The DNA for the CDR3 is TGTGCCAGCAGCTTAGGGACAGGGAACACTGAAGCTTTCTTT. It encodes CASSLGTGNTEAFF.

The chain recombines TRBV27 with TRBJ2-1; 12 nucleotides match TRBD2. Trimming at V came to 8 bases and at J to 1 base, leaving 0 bases not matched to a gene. From germline, CDR1 is MNHEY and CDR2 SMNVEV (reference sequence). The CDR3 covers 14 residues. The chain's CDR3 is CASGLAGSYNEQFF. The CDR3 DNA reads TGTGCCAGCGGACTAGCGGGGTCCTACAATGAGCAGTTCTTC.

The chain employs TRBV11-2 and TRBJ2-7, with D possibly being TRBD2 (6 bases). V was shortened by 3 bases and J by 1 base, with 13 bases between the two germline ends. Germline CDR1 reads SGHAT; CDR2 reads FQNNGV. The CDR3 covers 15 residues. Written as DNA, the CDR3 is TGTGCCAGCAGCTTTCCTGGAGGGGCGTCCTACGAGCAGTACTTC. The encoded protein is CASSFPGGASYEQYF.

The gene calls are TRBV11-2 and TRBJ2-1; 8 bases align to TRBD1. Germline V lookup: CDR1 SGHAT, CDR2 FQNNGV. Germline trimming cut 6 bases from V and 5 bases from J; bases unmatched to any gene: 9. The CDR3 contains 15 residues. This chain's CDR3 is CASRAGTGAHNEQFF. The DNA for the CDR3 is TGTGCCAGCAGGGCCGGGACAGGAGCCCACAATGAGCAGTTCTTC.

The chain is built from TRBV5-1 and TRBJ1-2; maybe TRBD1 (6 bases). The CDR3 is 13 residues long. Germline values: CDR1 SGHRS, CDR2 YFSETQ. The V end lost 4 bases, the J end lost 1 base, and 8 bases lay between the germline ends. In nucleotides, the CDR3 is TGCGCCAGCAGCCAGGGGAGTAACTATGGCTACACCTTC. Encoded protein: CASSQGSNYGYTF.

The CDR3 here is CASSQGRSDAQYF. CDR3 DNA: TGCGCCAGCAGCCAGGGGAGAAGCGACGCGCAGTATTTT. The rearrangement uses TRBV4-1 and TRBJ2-3; TRBD2 might be the D (5 bases). Germline lookup yields CDR1 MGHRA and CDR2 YSYEKL. The CDR3 contains 13 residues. Deletions cut 3 bases from V and 10 bases from J, with 14 bases between.

CDR3 residues: CASSGGDRGQPQPQHF. Here the CDR3 DNA reads TGTGCCAGTAGCGGCGGGGACAGGGGACAGCCTCAGCCCCAGCATTTT. The chain employs TRBV19 and TRBJ1-5; 10 bases line up with TRBD1. The CDR3 loop spans 16 amino acids. J gave up 6 bases and V 6 bases, and 11 bases lay outside the gene matches. The germline V gene encodes CDR1 LNHDA and CDR2 SQIVND (reference sequence).

The chain employs TRBV2 and TRBJ2-7, with D uncertain. Germline CDR1 and CDR2: SNHLY and FYNNEI. The ends were cut back, 8 bases at V and 6 bases at J, with 14 bases in the middle. The CDR3 is made up of 12 amino acids. CDR3: CASLGLGGEQYF. The CDR3 coding sequence is TGTGCCAGCCTTGGCCTAGGCGGCGAGCAGTACTTC.